The 17 T cell receptor beta chains presented below share a single source sample, sequenced in a study of cytomegalovirus exposure and HLA in healthy donors. The PCR made use of 60 Vbeta and 13 Jbeta primers. The table came from immunoSEQ multiplex PCR; TCRdb's copy has only in-frame clones and leaves some out. This table has nearly 110,000 clones, roughly 80% appearing once. Sequencing was performed on PBMCs. These receptor sequences come from a man over 45 in good health and CMV-seronegative.

The chain links TRBV7-2 to TRBJ1-5, with TRBD1 identical over 10 bases. The CDR3 covers 14 residues. The germline gives CDR1 SGHTA, CDR2 FQGNSA. V lost 0 bases, J lost 8 bases, and 1 base stayed unmatched. CDR3 bases: TGTGCCAGCAGCTTAGCCGGGACAGGGGAGCCCCAGCATTTT. Translated, it gives CASSLAGTGEPQHF. The whole variable domain, remainder taken from reference TRBV7-2 and TRBJ1-5, is GAGVSQSPSNKVTEKGKDVELRCDPISGHTALYWYRQSLGQGLEFLIYFQGNSAPDKSGLPSDRFSAERTGGSVSTLTIQRTQQEDSAVYLCASSLAGTGEPQHFGDGTRLSIL.

The chain recombines TRBV28 with TRBJ2-5; 7 bases match TRBD1. The J call may be faulty, since TRBJ2-7 better matches the DNA end. Germline loops: CDR1 MDHEN, CDR2 SYDVKM. This CDR3 comprises 12 residues. The CDR3 bases are TGTGCCAGCAGTCCCAGACAGGGCGAGCAGTACTTC. Translating it yields CASSPRQGEQYF.

The V call is TRBV19, the J call TRBJ2-1; 8 nucleotides agree with TRBD2. The V gene's germline CDR1 is LNHDA and CDR2 SQIVND (reference sequence). V lost 3 bases, J lost 2 bases, and 3 bases stayed unmatched. The CDR3 runs to 15 residues. The CDR3 coding sequence is TGTGCCAGTAGTATCAGCGGGGGCGCCTACAATGAGCAGTTCTTC. It translates to CASSISGGAYNEQFF.

This clone was counted a few times. This chain uses TRBV5-4 with TRBJ2-5, with D unclear. Trimming pared 0 bases from V and 4 bases from J, leaving 7 bases between. This CDR3 has 13 amino acids. CDR1 and CDR2 (germline): SGHNT, YYREEE (reference sequence). In DNA form, the CDR3 reads TGTGCCAGCAGCTTGGTGGAGCGAGAGACCCAGTACTTC. It codes for CASSLVERETQYF.

This clone was seen more than once but under ten times. V usage is TRBV6-5 and J usage is TRBJ1-2, with 8 bases identical to TRBD1. After removal of 6 bases from V and 6 bases from J, the junction contained 9 bases not matched to a gene. The germline CDR1 and CDR2 sequences are MNHEY and SVGAGI. This CDR3 has 14 amino acids. The CDR3 sequence is CASSRTGGGHGYTF. In DNA, the CDR3 is TGTGCCAGCAGCCGAACAGGGGGAGGTCATGGCTACACCTTC.

The CDR3 coding sequence is TGTGCCAGCAGCAAAAAGAAACAGGGATTGAATTCACCCCTCCACTTT. It specifies CASSKKKQGLNSPLHF. The chain couples TRBV21-1 to TRBJ1-6; the D call in the table, TRBD1, was not verified against the DNA. TRBV21-1 is listed as a pseudogene. This CDR3 comprises 16 residues.

The genes are TRBV19 and TRBJ1-6; 9 nucleotides line up with TRBD1. V dropped 8 bases and J dropped 13; count of bases not matched to a gene: 9. Per germline, CDR1 LNHDA and CDR2 SQIVND (reference sequence). This CDR3 is built from 13 residues. The CDR3 sequence: CASSGQGSLPLHF. In DNA, the CDR3 is TGTGCCAGTTCCGGACAGGGGTCTCTCCCCCTCCACTTT.

The chain links TRBV10-1 to TRBJ2-1; weak D call: TRBD2 (6 bases). CDR3 length: 16 residues. V gave up 3 bases and J gave up 6 bases, with 18 bases separating them. Germline-derived CDR1 and CDR2 are WNHNN and SYGVQD (reference sequence). CDR3 in amino acids: CASSDPTSLALNEQFF. CDR3 nucleotides: TGCGCCAGCAGTGACCCGACTTCACTAGCCCTCAATGAGCAGTTCTTC.

The chain carries TRBV2 and TRBJ2-3; TRBD2 is a possible D gene (5 bases). V lost 6 bases and J 1 base, leaving 14 bases between the germline ends. This CDR3 contains 15 residues. CDR1 and CDR2 (germline): SNHLY, FYNNEI. The CDR3 reads CASSPGISGTDTQYF. Written as DNA, the CDR3 is TGTGCCAGCAGCCCCGGTATTAGCGGCACAGATACGCAGTATTTT.

This clone was detected only once. The rearrangement uses TRBV7-5 and TRBJ1-5. TRBV7-5 is flagged as a pseudogene. CDR3 length: 16 amino acids. As DNA, the CDR3 is TGTGCCAGAAGCTTGAACGGAGAGAATAGCAATCAGCCCCAGCATTTT. Protein product: CARSLNGENSNQPQHF.

J is TRBJ2-5 and V is TRBV5-4, with TRBD1 matching 7 bases. The CDR3 has 14 amino acids. Per germline, CDR1 SGHNT and CDR2 YYREEE (reference sequence). V lost 3 bases, J lost 5 bases, and 7 bases stayed unmatched. CDR3 amino acids: CASSSQGVRETQYF. The CDR3 DNA reads TGTGCCAGCAGCTCCCAGGGGGTCCGGGAGACCCAGTACTTC.

The genes are TRBV9 and TRBJ2-6; TRBD2 agrees at 8 bases. J gave up 4 bases and V 3 bases, and 12 bases lay outside the gene matches. The CDR3 runs 18 residues. Germline lookup yields CDR1 SGDLS and CDR2 YYNGEE. CDR3 coding DNA: TGTGCCAGCAGCGGGAGCTTGCGGGGGGTAGCGGGGGCCAACGTCCTGACTTTC. This gives the protein CASSGSLRGVAGANVLTF.

V and J are TRBV5-8 and TRBJ1-5; TRBD1 aligns across 9 bases. The ends lost 2 bases at V and 4 bases at J; junction bases unmatched: 4. The CDR3 contains 15 residues. Germline V gene sequence: CDR1 SGHTS, CDR2 YDEGEE. This chain's CDR3 is CASSFGQGRNQPQHF. CDR3 in DNA: TGTGCCAGCAGCTTTGGACAGGGGCGTAATCAGCCCCAGCATTTT.

There are a few counts of this clone. The rearrangement joins TRBV7-2 to TRBJ1-1; tentatively, D is TRBD1 (6 bases). The germline V and J ends were trimmed by 5 bases and 6 bases, with 19 bases remaining between them. CDR3 size: 15 residues. CDR1 is SGHTA, CDR2 FQGNSA, per germline. The CDR3 DNA is TGTGCCAGCAGCCTCACGGCAGGGGCGGGTGCTGAAGCTTTCTTT. Protein product: CASSLTAGAGAEAFF. The full variable domain, in which reference TRBV7-2 and TRBJ1-1 provide the parts outside the CDR3, is GAGVSQSPSNKVTEKGKDVELRCDPISGHTALYWYRQSLGQGLEFLIYFQGNSAPDKSGLPSDRFSAERTGGSVSTLTIQRTQQEDSAVYLCASSLTAGAGAEAFFGQGTRLTVV.

This chain uses TRBV5-5 with TRBJ2-1; D perhaps matches TRBD2 (5 bases). CDR1 is SGHKS, CDR2 YYEKEE, per germline (reference sequence). The germline V and J ends were trimmed by 1 base and 5 bases, with 10 bases remaining between them. The CDR3 consists of 14 residues. The CDR3 loop reads CASSLLGRNNEQFF. The DNA for the CDR3 is TGTGCCAGCAGCTTGTTGGGGAGAAACAATGAGCAGTTCTTC.

V is TRBV5-6 and J is TRBJ2-7; TRBD2 is a possible D gene (5 bases). The germline V and J ends were trimmed by 4 bases and 7 bases, with 18 bases remaining between them. Germline CDR1 and CDR2: SGHDT and YYEEEE. The CDR3 is 14 amino acids. The DNA of the CDR3 is TGTGCCAGCAGCCTGGTCCCCGGAGGAGAGGAGCAGTACTTC. Translated, it gives CASSLVPGGEEQYF.

The V call is TRBV19, the J call TRBJ1-1, with D unclear. This CDR3 is built from 10 residues. Germline CDR1 and CDR2: LNHDA and SQIVND (reference sequence). The V end was cut by 8 bases, the J end by 5 bases, with 6 bases between. The CDR3 loop is CASWETEAFF. DNA of the CDR3: TGTGCCAGTTGGGAGACTGAAGCTTTCTTT.